The clone carrying this T cell receptor beta chain was recorded at least ten times. Antigen: not known. Each ophthalmopathy patient scored at least 3 on the Clinical Activity Score and at least 4 on NOSPECS grade, with duration under 3 months. An approximately 10 ml volume of fresh peripheral blood provided the PBMCs. Regions amplified from RNA transcripts were the TCR beta CDR3 regions. When the TCR CDR3 underwent first-round RT-PCR, the HTBI primer set was used. In TCRdb, the multiplex PCR reads were re-called with MiXCR into one record per CDR3 protein. Here the sample spans over 250,000 distinct CDR3 sequences, about a sixth being singletons. These data come from a study of T cells in Graves' hyperthyroidism and ophthalmopathy. There are 14 residues in the CDR3. Germline CDR1 KGHSH, CDR2 LQKENI. V was cut by 1 base and J by 6 bases, with 10 bases left in between. General study results and limits: Clonotypes that were expanded in thyroid above 0.001 mostly appeared in blood too. Ophthalmopathy got predicted by the model a median approximately 6.3 months before its onset.

V is TRBV18 and J is TRBJ1-5; D call uncertain. This receptor was identified in an older woman with Graves' ophthalmopathy. Sample: blood. The CDR3 DNA follows: TGTGCCAGCTCACCACTGGGGTTCGGTCAGCCCCAGCATTTT. Translated: CASSPLGFGQPQHF.